This record covers a single T cell receptor beta chain. The data stem from a study of blood T cells in healthy people across ages. With a J-beta primer mix and a sample-barcoded 5' primer, a second PCR ran 7 to 11 cycles. One entry per CDR3 protein results from TCRdb running MiXCR on the 5' RACE reads. Of approximately 780,000 distinct CDR3 sequences in the sample, roughly 26% were seen once. These data were likewise used in another study, on T cells of mothers and their children. As that study records: Using around 1.6 ug per 15 ul, all extracted RNA underwent cDNA synthesis. Persistent microchimeric T cell clones were sought, and none were detected.

The source material was blood. The clonotype originates from a boy between 10 and 17 years old in good health.

CDR3 sequence: CSARRGGYTF. The CDR3 region has the DNA TGCAGTGCACGTCGGGGTGGCTACACCTTC. V is TRBV20-1 and J is TRBJ1-2; D not resolved. This CDR3 has 10 residues. V shed 6 bases and J shed 7 bases, with 9 bases lying between them. The germline V gene encodes CDR1 DFQATT and CDR2 SNEGSKA (reference sequence).